This T cell receptor (beta chain) is from a study of T-cell memory formation after mild COVID-19. Background on the study: The study found TCR clusters largely donor specific. General study results and limits: Cross-reactive memory appears to have joined, as suggested by some responding clones showing up in pre-infection memory.

The CDR3 covers 14 residues. V gave up 0 bases and J gave up 6 bases, with 11 bases separating them. Germline lookup yields CDR1 ENHRY and CDR2 SYGVKD. This clonotype was seen a few times. Its specificity is not known. Constant-segment primers and 5'RACE yielded cDNA libraries for TCR alpha and TCR beta, each carrying sample barcodes and UMIs. TCRdb recomputed calls from the 5' RACE reads with MiXCR, one row per CDR3 protein. The profile shows 150,000 to 200,000 distinct CDR3 sequences, less than 20% of them singletons. The sequenced material came from PBMCs or a T cell subset sorted from them (not recorded which). The TCR comes from a man younger than 35 who had mild COVID-19 (a few samples of this study predate the infection). Cell type and time point are not known. This chain uses TRBV10-3 with TRBJ1-2; possible D gene TRBD1, 5 bases. This CDR3 reads CAISESLRAHGYTF. The CDR3 region has the DNA TGTGCCATCAGTGAGTCCCTCAGGGCCCATGGCTACACCTTC.